This T cell receptor beta chain was retrieved from a study of blood T cell repertoires in COVID-19. The wider study: In each case, the material was cDNA or gDNA derived from T cells, B-cell-depleted T cells, or PBMCs.

The V end lost 2 bases, the J end lost 4 bases, and 12 bases lay between the germline ends. The CDR3 is 15 residues long. Germline V gene data show CDR1 as SGDLS and CDR2 as YYNGEE. Per the study methods: Reference gene primer amplification in the assay estimated nucleated cell counts. Assay: immunoSEQ multiplex PCR; the TCRdb copy retains only in-frame clones and omits some. V and J calls and clone size are as listed in that table; D and trimming were resolved from the DNA. The sample carries 130,000 to 150,000 clones, about nine tenths recorded once. This chain connects TRBV9 to TRBJ2-2, with D unresolved. This receptor was obtained from a man in his fifties or sixties with active or convalescent COVID-19. Specimen: peripheral blood. The CDR3 is CASSVQSRSTGELFF. The CDR3 DNA sequence: TGTGCCAGCAGCGTCCAATCGCGATCCACCGGGGAGCTGTTTTTT.